The rows below give T cell receptor beta chains drawn from one sample of a study of blood T cell repertoires in COVID-19. This table comes from immunoSEQ multiplex PCR, and its TCRdb copy is limited to in-frame clones, with some not included. The sample has approximately 120,000 clones; approximately 81% are singletons. Source material: peripheral blood. The receptor set was obtained from an elderly man with COVID-19, enrolled during active disease. Both conserved end residues are part of each CDR3. The D gene is left open where the match is weak. Clone size is given for some rows only: seen once, a few or many times, or a class if the clone is expanded.

D gene: NA
J gene: TRBJ1-4
V gene: TRBV20-1
clone size: NA
CDR3 DNA: TGCAGTGCTAGTATGCAGAGCAGAGGTGAAAAACTGTTTTTT
CDR3 protein: CSASMQSRGEKLFF

D gene: NA
J gene: TRBJ2-1
V gene: TRBV5-8
clone size: NA
CDR3 DNA: TGTGCCAGCAGCCACAAGCGTAAAGTGTCTAGGGGGTACAATGAGCAGTTCTTC
CDR3 protein: CASSHKRKVSRGYNEQFF

D gene: NA
J gene: TRBJ1-5
V gene: TRBV2
clone size: NA
CDR3 DNA: TGTGCCAGCACCGCTGGGGGGGGTCAGCCCCAGCATTTT
CDR3 protein: CASTAGGGQPQHF

D gene: NA
J gene: TRBJ2-7
V gene: TRBV6-2/TRBV6-3
clone size: NA
CDR3 DNA: TGTGCCAGCAGTTACTGGCTAGCGACCAAATACGAGCAGTACTTC
CDR3 protein: CASSYWLATKYEQYF

D gene: NA
J gene: TRBJ2-2
V gene: TRBV28
clone size: few
CDR3 DNA: TGTGCCAGCAGGGGCGCATCCGACACCGGGGAGCTGTTTTTT
CDR3 protein: CASRGASDTGELFF

D gene: NA
J gene: TRBJ2-7
V gene: TRBV4-2
clone size: NA
CDR3 DNA: TGTGCCAGCAGCCAACAAGGACTACCAAGCTACGAGCAGTACTTC
CDR3 protein: CASSQQGLPSYEQYF

D gene: NA
J gene: TRBJ1-1
V gene: TRBV6-5
clone size: NA
CDR3 DNA: TGTGCCAGCTCAGAAGGGGGTAGGAACACTGAAGCTTTCTTT
CDR3 protein: CASSEGGRNTEAFF

D gene: TRBD1
J gene: TRBJ1-5
V gene: TRBV28
clone size: once
CDR3 DNA: TGTGCCAGCAGTTTACCCCGGGACAGGGCTACTTATAGCAATCAGCCCCAGCATTTT
CDR3 protein: CASSLPRDRATYSNQPQHF

D gene: TRBD1
J gene: TRBJ1-2
V gene: TRBV4-1
clone size: NA
CDR3 DNA: TGCGCCAGCAGCCAAGATGCGGACAGGCCGGGAACCTTC
CDR3 protein: CASSQDADRPGTF

D gene: TRBD1
J gene: TRBJ1-2
V gene: TRBV10-3
clone size: few
CDR3 DNA: TGTGCCACCTGGACAGGGGGCTCATACTATGGCTACACCTTC
CDR3 protein: CATWTGGSYYGYTF